A selection of T cell receptor beta chains follows, all from one sample in a study of T cells in Graves' hyperthyroidism and ophthalmopathy. TCRdb redid the calling of the multiplex PCR reads with MiXCR, one entry per CDR3 protein. The sample gives about 640,000 distinct CDR3 sequences, approximately 15% of which show up once; under 15% is in the top ten. Input material: blood. The receptors here all came from a woman aged 50 to 65 with Graves' ophthalmopathy. CDR3s include the opening cysteine and the closing phenylalanine or tryptophan. A D gene is named only where the DNA matches it firmly. The listing skips clone size in some rows; elsewhere it reads once, few, many or a size class.

clone_size: many; j_call: TRBJ2-1; v_call: TRBV28; d_call: -; cdr3_nt: TGTGCCAGCAGTCCGGACCTGAGCTCCTACAATGAGCAGTTCTTC; cdr3_aa: CASSPDLSSYNEQFF
clone_size: -; j_call: TRBJ2-1; v_call: TRBV19; d_call: -; cdr3_nt: TGTGCCAGTAGTATAATAGGTTTTGAGCAGTTCTTC; cdr3_aa: CASSIIGFEQFF
clone_size: many; j_call: TRBJ2-4; v_call: TRBV7-2; d_call: -; cdr3_nt: TGTGCCAGCAGCCCTTCACCCGGCGCCAAAAACATTCAGTACTTC; cdr3_aa: CASSPSPGAKNIQYF
clone_size: many; j_call: TRBJ2-3; v_call: TRBV7-2; d_call: -; cdr3_nt: TGTGCCAGCAGCTTAGCGCTGCACCACACAGATACGCAGTATTTT; cdr3_aa: CASSLALHHTDTQYF
clone_size: few; j_call: TRBJ2-7; v_call: TRBV7-2; d_call: TRBD1; cdr3_nt: TGTGCCAGCAGCTTGGGACAGGCCATAACCTACGAGCAGTACTTC; cdr3_aa: CASSLGQAITYEQYF
clone_size: many; j_call: TRBJ1-1; v_call: TRBV6-2/TRBV6-3; d_call: -; cdr3_nt: TGTGCCAGCAGTTACGCTCCTGGGGGGCAGAACACTGAAGCTTTCTTT; cdr3_aa: CASSYAPGGQNTEAFF
clone_size: -; j_call: TRBJ2-2; v_call: TRBV5-1; d_call: -; cdr3_nt: TGCGCCAGCAGCACCCCACGGACGGGGGCCGGGAACACCGGGGAGCTGTTTTTT; cdr3_aa: CASSTPRTGAGNTGELFF
clone_size: many; j_call: TRBJ2-3; v_call: TRBV20-1; d_call: -; cdr3_nt: TGCAGTGTTCCGGACCCCGGAGCAGATACGCAGTATTTT; cdr3_aa: CSVPDPGADTQYF
clone_size: -; j_call: TRBJ2-7; v_call: TRBV20-1; d_call: -; cdr3_nt: TGCAGTGCTAGAGACCGGATCACCTACTACGAGCAGTACTTC; cdr3_aa: CSARDRITYYEQYF
clone_size: once; j_call: TRBJ1-1; v_call: TRBV12-3/TRBV12-4; d_call: -; cdr3_nt: TGTGCCAGCAGCCGGCAGGGGAAGGCTGAAGCTTTCTTT; cdr3_aa: CASSRQGKAEAFF
clone_size: few; j_call: TRBJ2-3; v_call: TRBV28; d_call: TRBD2; cdr3_nt: TGTGCCAGCAGTAGAAATACCTTAGCGGGGGGCACAGATACGCAGTATTTT; cdr3_aa: CASSRNTLAGGTDTQYF
clone_size: -; j_call: TRBJ2-2; v_call: TRBV12-5; d_call: TRBD2; cdr3_nt: TGTGCTAGTGGTCTGGGACTAGCGGGCGGTACCGGGGAGCTGTTTTTT; cdr3_aa: CASGLGLAGGTGELFF
clone_size: -; j_call: TRBJ1-4; v_call: TRBV6-2/TRBV6-3; d_call: -; cdr3_nt: TGTGCCAGCAGGAACCCGAGTTTTGAAAAACTGTTTTTT; cdr3_aa: CASRNPSFEKLFF